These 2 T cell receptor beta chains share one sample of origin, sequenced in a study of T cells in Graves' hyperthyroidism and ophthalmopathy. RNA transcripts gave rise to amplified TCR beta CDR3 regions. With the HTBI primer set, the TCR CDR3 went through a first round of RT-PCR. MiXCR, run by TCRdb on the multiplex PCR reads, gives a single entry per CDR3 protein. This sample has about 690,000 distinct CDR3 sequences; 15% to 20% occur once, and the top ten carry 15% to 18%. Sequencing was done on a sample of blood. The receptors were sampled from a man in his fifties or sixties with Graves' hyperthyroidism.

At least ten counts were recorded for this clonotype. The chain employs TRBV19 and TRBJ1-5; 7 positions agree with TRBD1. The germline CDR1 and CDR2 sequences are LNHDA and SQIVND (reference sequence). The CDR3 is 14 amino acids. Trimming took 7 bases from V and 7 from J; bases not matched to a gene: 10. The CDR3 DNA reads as TGTGCCAGTAATCTTCAGGGGGTTCGGCAGCCCCAGCATTTT. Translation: CASNLQGVRQPQHF. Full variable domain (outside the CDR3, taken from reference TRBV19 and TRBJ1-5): DGGITQSPKYLFRKEGQNVTLSCEQNLNHDAMYWYRQDPGQGLRLIYYSQIVNDFQKGDIAEGYSVSREKKESFPLTVTSAQKNPTAFYLCASNLQGVRQPQHFGDGTRLSIL.

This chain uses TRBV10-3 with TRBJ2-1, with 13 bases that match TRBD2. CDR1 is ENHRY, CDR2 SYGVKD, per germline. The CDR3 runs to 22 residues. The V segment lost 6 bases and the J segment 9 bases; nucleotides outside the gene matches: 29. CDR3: CAISVGQLNQGTSGKRLGEQFF. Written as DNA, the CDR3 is TGTGCCATCAGCGTTGGACAGCTTAACCAGGGGACTAGCGGGAAAAGGTTAGGTGAGCAGTTCTTC.